This T cell receptor (beta chain) was sequenced in a study of control samples from healthy donors and cancer patients. TCRdb's copy holds only in-frame clones and misses some; the assay was immunoSEQ multiplex PCR. The sample shows some 200,000 clones, 85% to 95% of them seen only once. CDR1 and CDR2 from the germline V gene are SGHRS and YFSETQ. Trimming took off 0 bases at V and 6 bases at J, with 19 bases between the two ends. The CDR3 length is 16 residues. The V and J genes are TRBV5-1 and TRBJ2-7, with D perhaps given as TRBD1 or TRBD2 (5 bases each). The TCR was taken from a young man in good health. The sequencing sample was made of blood. The CDR3 DNA reads as TGCGCCAGCAGCTTGGCCGGGGAAGCAGGGTCTGGCGAGCAGTACTTC. Translated: CASSLAGEAGSGEQYF.